This is a list of T cell receptor beta chains from one sample in a study of spatial heterogeneity in lung cancer. TCRdb reprocessed the 5' RACE reads with MiXCR, giving one entry per CDR3 protein. The table has about 48,000 distinct CDR3 sequences, approximately 5.3% seen once; the top ten hold over 8.5%. The sequenced sample was PBMCs, obtained at surgery. These receptors all stem from a male donor with early-stage non-small cell lung cancer. Both conserved end residues are part of each CDR3. Each record gives: D gene, V gene, clone size, J gene, CDR3 DNA, CDR3 protein. D genes are given only for firm matches. Only some rows state a clone size, as once, few, many or a class for expanded clones.

NA	TRBV12-3/TRBV12-4	many	TRBJ1-1	TGTGCCAGCAGTTTCTCATCCATCGGTAGCACTGAAGCTTTCTTT	CASSFSSIGSTEAFF
NA	TRBV5-1	NA	TRBJ2-7	TGCGCCGGCAGCTTACAGGCGACCTACGAGCAGTACTTC	CAGSLQATYEQYF
TRBD2	TRBV10-3	many	TRBJ2-5	TGTGCCATCAGTGAGTCCGTGACTAGCGGGAGAGGAGAGACCCAGTACTTC	CAISESVTSGRGETQYF
NA	TRBV20-1	many	TRBJ2-5	TGCAGTGCTAGAGGCGGGACGGCCCAAGAGACCCAGTACTTC	CSARGGTAQETQYF
TRBD2	TRBV7-2	many	TRBJ2-3	TGTGCCAGCTCTGTGCTAGCGGGGGGCACAGATACGCAGTATTTT	CASSVLAGGTDTQYF
NA	TRBV5-4	many	TRBJ1-1	TGTGCCAGCAGCCCCAACGTTGGGGAGAGTGAAGCTTTCTTT	CASSPNVGESEAFF
TRBD2	TRBV20-1	many	TRBJ2-1	TGCAGTGCTAGAGCGGCGACTAGCGGGGGTTACAATGAGCAGTTCTTC	CSARAATSGGYNEQFF
TRBD1	TRBV5-1	many	TRBJ2-5	TGCGCCAGCAGCTTGGCGGGGGACAGGGGACAGACCCAGTACTTC	CASSLAGDRGQTQYF
TRBD2	TRBV9	NA	TRBJ2-1	TGTGCCAGCAGCGTAAGGCCTAGCGGGAGCTATGAGCAGTTCTTC	CASSVRPSGSYEQFF
NA	TRBV11-2	many	TRBJ2-3	TGTGCCAGCAGCTTCCGGCGGTCTAGCACAGATACGCAGTATTTT	CASSFRRSSTDTQYF
TRBD1	TRBV30	few	TRBJ1-1	TGTGCCTGGATGCCGGACAGGGACACTGAAGCTTTCTTT	CAWMPDRDTEAFF
TRBD2	TRBV12-3/TRBV12-4	many	TRBJ2-2	TGTGCCAGCAGTTTATATGGTAGCGGGAGCACCGGGGAGCTGTTTTTT	CASSLYGSGSTGELFF
NA	TRBV12-3/TRBV12-4	many	TRBJ2-1	TGTGCCAGCACAATAAGACTCCGATACAATGAGCAGTTCTTC	CASTIRLRYNEQFF
NA	TRBV11-3	many	TRBJ2-6	TGTGCCAGCAGCCCCTCCGGCTCCGGGGCCAACGTCCTGACTTTC	CASSPSGSGANVLTF
TRBD2	TRBV28	NA	TRBJ2-1	TGTGCCAGCAGTTTATTTCGGCTAGCGGAAGATTCGCACAATGAGCAGTTCTTC	CASSLFRLAEDSHNEQFF
NA	TRBV6-5	many	TRBJ2-1	TGTGCCAGCAGCTCCCTCCGGCTAAGCCGGGTTCGGGATGAGCAGTTCTTC	CASSSLRLSRVRDEQFF
NA	TRBV5-1	many	TRBJ2-5	TGCGCCAGCAGCAGCGGATACCAAGAGACCCAGTACTTC	CASSSGYQETQYF
NA	TRBV19	many	TRBJ2-2	TGTGCCAGTAGTAGTCTGTGGGGGTCGAACACCGGGGAGCTGTTTTTT	CASSSLWGSNTGELFF
NA	TRBV6-6	few	TRBJ1-2	TGTGCCAGCAGTGGAGAAGTTGGCTATGGCTACACCTTC	CASSGEVGYGYTF
TRBD2	TRBV25-1	many	TRBJ2-2	TGTGCCAGCACTGAGACTAGCGGGAGAAAAACCGGGGAGCTGTTTTTT	CASTETSGRKTGELFF
TRBD2	TRBV12-3/TRBV12-4	NA	TRBJ2-7	TGTGCCGTCGGGAGGGGGGGAACCTACGAGCAGTACTTC	CAVGRGGTYEQYF
TRBD1	TRBV4-3	many	TRBJ2-7	TGCGCCAGCAGCCAAGAGCTAGGGATTGGGACAGGGATGCCCGAGCAGTACTTC	CASSQELGIGTGMPEQYF
TRBD2	TRBV5-4	many	TRBJ2-5	TGTGCCAGCAACGCGGGAGGGCGAAGAGAGACCCAGTACTTC	CASNAGGRRETQYF
NA	TRBV20-1	many	TRBJ2-5	TGCAGTGCCCCGGTGGCGGATCAAGAGACCCAGTACTTC	CSAPVADQETQYF
NA	TRBV7-9	NA	TRBJ2-3	TGTGCCAGCAGTCGAGTTTCAGATACGCAGTATTTT	CASSRVSDTQYF
TRBD1	TRBV6-1	few	TRBJ2-7	TGTGCCAGCACTCCTCGACAGGGCCCTTCCTACGAGCAGTACTTC	CASTPRQGPSYEQYF